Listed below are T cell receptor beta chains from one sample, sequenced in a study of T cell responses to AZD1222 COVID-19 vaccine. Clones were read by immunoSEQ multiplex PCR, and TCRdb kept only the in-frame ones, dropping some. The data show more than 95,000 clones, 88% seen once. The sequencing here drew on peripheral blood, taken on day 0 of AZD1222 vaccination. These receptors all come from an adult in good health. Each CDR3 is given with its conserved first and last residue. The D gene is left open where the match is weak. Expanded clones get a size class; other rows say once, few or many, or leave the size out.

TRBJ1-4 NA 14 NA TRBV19 CASSIGQNNEKLFF TGTGCCAGTAGTATTGGTCAGAATAATGAAAAACTGTTTTTT
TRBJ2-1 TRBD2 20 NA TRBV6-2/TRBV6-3 CASSYTRTSGGVVSYNEQFF TGTGCCAGCAGTTACACCCGGACTAGCGGGGGGGTTGTTTCCTACAATGAGCAGTTCTTC
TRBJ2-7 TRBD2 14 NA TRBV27 CASSSGLAGGPQYF TGTGCCAGCAGTTCAGGACTAGCGGGGGGCCCACAGTACTTC
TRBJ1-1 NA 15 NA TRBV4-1 CASMVGGTGNTEAFF TGCGCCAGCATGGTGGGGGGTACAGGGAACACTGAAGCTTTCTTT
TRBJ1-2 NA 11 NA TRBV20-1 CSVEIGYGYTF TGCAGTGTCGAGATCGGCTATGGCTACACCTTC
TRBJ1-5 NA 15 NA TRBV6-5 CASSPEAYSNQPQHF TGTGCCAGCAGCCCGGAGGCTTATAGCAATCAGCCCCAGCATTTT
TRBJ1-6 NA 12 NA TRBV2 CASRGTPPPLHF TGTGCCAGCAGGGGGACCCCGCCACCCCTCCACTTT
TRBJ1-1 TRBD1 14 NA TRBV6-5 CASSLGTGGSEAFF TGTGCCAGCAGCCTTGGGACAGGGGGAAGTGAAGCTTTCTTT
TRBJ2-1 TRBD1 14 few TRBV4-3 CASSYRGQGDEQFF TGCGCCAGCAGCTACCGGGGACAGGGTGATGAGCAGTTCTTC
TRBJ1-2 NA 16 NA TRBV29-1 CSVSYRAGQSAWRYTF TGCAGCGTCTCCTATAGGGCTGGACAATCTGCTTGGCGCTACACCTTC
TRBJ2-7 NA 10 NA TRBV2 CASTGPEQYF TGTGCCAGCACGGGCCCCGAGCAGTACTTC
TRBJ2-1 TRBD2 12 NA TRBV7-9 CAGGSTFNEQFF TGTGCCGGCGGGAGCACATTCAATGAGCAGTTCTTC
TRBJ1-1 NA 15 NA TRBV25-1 CASSEHLGRSTEAFF TGTGCCAGCAGTGAACATCTGGGCAGGAGCACTGAAGCTTTCTTT
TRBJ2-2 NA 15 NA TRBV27 CASSLAGTANGELFF TGTGCCAGCAGTTTAGCGGGGACAGCGAACGGGGAGCTGTTTTTT
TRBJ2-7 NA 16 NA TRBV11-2 CASSRTGTMMGYEQYF TGTGCCAGCAGTCGTACCGGGACAATGATGGGCTACGAGCAGTACTTC
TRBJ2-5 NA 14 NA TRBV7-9 CASSQLAGQGAQYF TGTGCCAGCAGCCAACTTGCAGGGCAAGGGGCCCAGTACTTC
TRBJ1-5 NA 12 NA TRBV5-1 CASSQNNQPQHF TGCGCCAGCAGCCAGAATAATCAGCCCCAGCATTTT
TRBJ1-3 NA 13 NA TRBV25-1 CASSDRGGNTIYF TGTGCCAGCAGTGATCGGGGCGGAAACACCATATATTTT
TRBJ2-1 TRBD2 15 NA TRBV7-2 CASSSRLAGGNEQFF TGTGCCAGCAGCTCACGACTAGCGGGGGGCAATGAGCAGTTCTTC
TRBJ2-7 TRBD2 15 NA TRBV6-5 CASIRLAGESYEQYF TGTGCCAGCATCAGACTAGCGGGAGAAAGCTACGAGCAGTACTTC
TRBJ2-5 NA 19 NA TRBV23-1 CASGPPEERGQVLDETQYF TGCGCCAGCGGTCCTCCCGAAGAGAGGGGACAAGTCCTGGACGAGACCCAGTACTTC
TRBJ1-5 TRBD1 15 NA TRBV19 CASSIWTGVRQPQHF TGTGCCAGTAGTATCTGGACAGGGGTCCGTCAGCCCCAGCATTTT
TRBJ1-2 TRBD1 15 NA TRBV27 CASSPPGGGVYGYTF TGTGCCAGCAGCCCTCCAGGGGGCGGTGTTTATGGCTACACCTTC
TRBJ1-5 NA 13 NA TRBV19 CASSIDTLRPQHF TGTGCCAGTAGTATAGACACCTTGAGGCCCCAGCATTTT
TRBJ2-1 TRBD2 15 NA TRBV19 CASTPLAGGNNEQFF TGTGCCAGTACCCCCCTAGCGGGAGGGAACAATGAGCAGTTCTTC
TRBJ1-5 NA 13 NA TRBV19 CATSRGGDQPQHF TGTGCCACCAGCCGAGGGGGTGATCAGCCCCAGCATTTT
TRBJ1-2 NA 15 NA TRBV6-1 CASSERGPFGYGYTF TGTGCCAGCAGTGAGCGGGGGCCCTTCGGCTATGGCTACACCTTC
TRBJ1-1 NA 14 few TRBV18 CASSPPGSATEAFF TGTGCCAGCTCACCCCCGGGGTCGGCCACTGAAGCTTTCTTT
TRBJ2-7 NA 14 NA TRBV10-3 CAISSKGAGYEQYF TGTGCCATCAGTTCGAAGGGGGCGGGATACGAGCAGTACTTC
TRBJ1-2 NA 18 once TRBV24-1 CATSAPTGSFQTNYGYTF TGTGCCACCAGTGCGCCAACGGGGTCTTTCCAGACTAACTATGGCTACACCTTC
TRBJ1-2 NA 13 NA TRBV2 CASSASGYYGYTF TGTGCCAGCAGTGCGTCGGGGTACTATGGCTACACCTTC
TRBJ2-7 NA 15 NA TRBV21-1 CASSGAATGVFEQYF TGTGCCAGCAGCGGGGCCGCGACAGGGGTTTTCGAGCAGTACTTC
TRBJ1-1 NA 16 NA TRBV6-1 CASSETPGPRNTEAFF TGTGCCAGCAGTGAAACGCCAGGGCCGCGGAACACTGAAGCTTTCTTT
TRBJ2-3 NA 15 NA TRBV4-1 CASSQDATGRNTQYF TGCGCCAGCAGCCAAGATGCTACGGGGAGGAATACGCAGTATTTT
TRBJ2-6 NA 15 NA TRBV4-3 CASSSGTTGANVLTF TGCGCCAGCAGCTCCGGGACAACTGGGGCCAACGTCCTGACTTTC
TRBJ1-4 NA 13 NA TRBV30 CAWSVNQGEKLFF TGTGCCTGGAGTGTAAACCAGGGCGAAAAACTGTTTTTT
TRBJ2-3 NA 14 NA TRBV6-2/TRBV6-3 CASSAVPTRPEGRF TGTGCCAGCAGTGCCGTTCCGACTAGACCCGAGGGCCGTTTT
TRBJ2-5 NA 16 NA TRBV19 CASSTVSSARRETQYF TGTGCCAGTAGTACGGTTTCTAGCGCGAGGCGGGAGACCCAGTACTTC
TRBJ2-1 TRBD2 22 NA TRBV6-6 CASSPGTSGIIDSGIPYNEQFF TGTGCCAGCAGTCCCGGGACTAGCGGGATAATAGACAGTGGTATTCCCTACAATGAGCAGTTCTTC
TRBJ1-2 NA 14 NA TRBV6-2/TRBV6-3 CASSLLQETYGYTF TGTGCCAGCAGTTTACTTCAGGAAACCTATGGCTACACCTTC
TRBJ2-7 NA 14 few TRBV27 CASSVTVPSYEQYF TGTGCCAGCAGTGTGACAGTACCCTCCTACGAGCAGTACTTC
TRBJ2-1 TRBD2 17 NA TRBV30 CAWRGGASGSTYNEQFF TGTGCCTGGAGGGGAGGGGCTAGCGGGAGTACCTACAATGAGCAGTTCTTC